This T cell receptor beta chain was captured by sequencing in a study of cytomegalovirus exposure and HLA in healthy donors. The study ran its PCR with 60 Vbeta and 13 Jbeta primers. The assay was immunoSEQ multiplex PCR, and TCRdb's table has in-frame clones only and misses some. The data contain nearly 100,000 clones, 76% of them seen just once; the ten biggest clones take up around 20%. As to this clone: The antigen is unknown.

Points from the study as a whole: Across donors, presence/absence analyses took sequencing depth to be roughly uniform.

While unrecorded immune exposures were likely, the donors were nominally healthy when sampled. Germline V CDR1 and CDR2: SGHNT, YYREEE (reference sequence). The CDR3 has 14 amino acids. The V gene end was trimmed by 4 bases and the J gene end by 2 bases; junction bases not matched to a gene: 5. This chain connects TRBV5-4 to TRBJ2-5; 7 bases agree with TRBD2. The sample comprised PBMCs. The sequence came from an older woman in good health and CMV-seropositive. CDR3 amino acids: CASSHGTIQETQYF. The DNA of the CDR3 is TGTGCCAGCAGCCACGGGACTATACAAGAGACCCAGTACTTC.